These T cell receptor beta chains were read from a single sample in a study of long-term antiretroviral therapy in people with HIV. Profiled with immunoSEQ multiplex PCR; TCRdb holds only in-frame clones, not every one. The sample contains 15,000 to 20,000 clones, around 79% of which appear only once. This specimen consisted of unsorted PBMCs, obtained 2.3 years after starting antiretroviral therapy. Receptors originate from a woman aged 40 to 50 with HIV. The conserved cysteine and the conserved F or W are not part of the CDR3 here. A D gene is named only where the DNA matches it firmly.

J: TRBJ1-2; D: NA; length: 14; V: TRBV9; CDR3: ASSPPLVVGWYGYT
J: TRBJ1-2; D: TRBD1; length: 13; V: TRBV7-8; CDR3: ASSLGQGYNYGYT
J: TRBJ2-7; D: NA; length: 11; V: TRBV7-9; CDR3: ASSLPKNHEQY
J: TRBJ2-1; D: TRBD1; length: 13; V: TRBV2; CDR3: ASSDPGQKNNEQF
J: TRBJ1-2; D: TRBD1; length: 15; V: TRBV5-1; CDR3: ASSSIPGDRGGDGYT
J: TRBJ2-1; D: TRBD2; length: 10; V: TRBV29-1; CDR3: SVAGGYNEQF
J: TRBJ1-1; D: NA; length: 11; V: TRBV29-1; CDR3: SGGWGRYTEAF
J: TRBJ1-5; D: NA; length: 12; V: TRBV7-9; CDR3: ASSLGPSNQPQH
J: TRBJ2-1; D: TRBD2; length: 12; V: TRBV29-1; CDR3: SVDGLAGANEQF
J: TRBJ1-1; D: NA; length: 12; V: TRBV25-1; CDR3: ASSEYQEGTEAF
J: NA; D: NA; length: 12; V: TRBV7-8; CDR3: ASSLAVQSYEQY
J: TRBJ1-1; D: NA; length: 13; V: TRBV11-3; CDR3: ASSLAGRENTEAF
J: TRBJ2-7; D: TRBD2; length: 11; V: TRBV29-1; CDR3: SVEEKGRSGEY
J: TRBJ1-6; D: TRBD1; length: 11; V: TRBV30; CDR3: AWSQGVVSPLH
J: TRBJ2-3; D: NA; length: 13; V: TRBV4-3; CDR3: ASSQDGGGLDTQY
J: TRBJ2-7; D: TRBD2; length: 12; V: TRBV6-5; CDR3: ASSYKGLAYEQY
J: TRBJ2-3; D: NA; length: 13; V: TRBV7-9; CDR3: ASELSGLSGDTQY
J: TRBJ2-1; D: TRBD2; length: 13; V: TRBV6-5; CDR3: ASSYTASGYNEQF
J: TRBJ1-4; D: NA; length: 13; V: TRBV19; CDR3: ASNQVGVANEKLF
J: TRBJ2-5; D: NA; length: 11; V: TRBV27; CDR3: ASSLRVGETQY
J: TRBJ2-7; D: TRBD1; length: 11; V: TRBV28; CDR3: ASSLAGGDEQY
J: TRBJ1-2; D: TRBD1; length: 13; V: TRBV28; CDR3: ASREPGQGNYGYT
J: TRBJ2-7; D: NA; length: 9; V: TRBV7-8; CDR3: ASSSLDEQY
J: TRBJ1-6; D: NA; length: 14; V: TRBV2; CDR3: ASSERKQPYNSPLH